Described below is a single TCR beta chain sequence and its context. Its antigen is as yet unknown. This sample stems from a study of identical twins. Whole-study findings and limits: Partly confounded zero-insertion analyses could result from invariant MAIT and iNKT cells.

This CDR3 region has 16 residues. V lost 3 bases and J lost 0; bases outside the gene matches: 6. Per the germline V gene, CDR1 is LNHNV and CDR2 is YYDKDF (reference sequence). TCRdb processed the 5' RACE reads anew with MiXCR; each CDR3 protein has one entry. Found here are fewer than 900,000 distinct CDR3 sequences, roughly 20% of them singletons; the top ten hold approximately 4.5%. In addition, the sample was reused for a study of T cells expressing NK-cell markers.

V and J are TRBV15 and TRBJ2-3, with 7 bases matching TRBD1. Material: PBMCs. The sequence came from a woman in her late teens or twenties in good health. CDR3 sequence: CATSSRDSGSTDTQYF. In nucleotides, the CDR3 is TGTGCCACCAGCAGTCGGGACAGCGGTAGCACAGATACGCAGTATTTT.